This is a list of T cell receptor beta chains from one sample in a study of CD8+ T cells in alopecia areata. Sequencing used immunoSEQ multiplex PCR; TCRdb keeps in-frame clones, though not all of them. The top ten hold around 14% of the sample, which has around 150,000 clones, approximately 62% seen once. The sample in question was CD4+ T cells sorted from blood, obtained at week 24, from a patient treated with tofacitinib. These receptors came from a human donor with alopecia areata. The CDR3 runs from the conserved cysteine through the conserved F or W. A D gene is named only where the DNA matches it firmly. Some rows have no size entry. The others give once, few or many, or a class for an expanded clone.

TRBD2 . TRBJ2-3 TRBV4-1 CASSQILSGATSTDTQYF TGCGCCAGCAGCCAAATATTGAGCGGGGCCACTAGCACAGATACGCAGTATTTT
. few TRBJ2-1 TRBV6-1 CASRSYNEQFF TGTGCCAGCCGTTCGTACAATGAGCAGTTCTTC
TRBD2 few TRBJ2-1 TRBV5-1 CASSLSQGLGNEQFF TGCGCCAGCAGCTTGTCGCAGGGACTAGGGAATGAGCAGTTCTTC
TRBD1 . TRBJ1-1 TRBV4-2 CASSQAGTGGPNTEAFF TGTGCCAGCAGCCAAGCGGGGACAGGGGGCCCGAACACTGAAGCTTTCTTT
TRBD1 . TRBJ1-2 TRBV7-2 CASSLPEQGNYGYTF TGTGCCAGCAGCTTACCCGAACAGGGGAACTATGGCTACACCTTC
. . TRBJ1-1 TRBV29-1 CSVAENTEAFF TGCAGCGTTGCAGAGAACACTGAAGCTTTCTTT
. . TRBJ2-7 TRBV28 CASSLFQGGYEQYF TGTGCCAGCAGTTTATTCCAGGGGGGATACGAGCAGTACTTC
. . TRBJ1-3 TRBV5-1 CASSPGQQSGNTIYF TGCGCCAGCAGCCCCGGACAGCAGTCTGGAAACACCATATATTTT
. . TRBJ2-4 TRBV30 CAWSGIAKNIQYF TGTGCCTGGAGCGGAATAGCCAAAAACATTCAGTACTTC
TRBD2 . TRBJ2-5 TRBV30 CAWSVPGSGVETQYF TGTGCCTGGAGTGTACCTGGTAGCGGGGTTGAGACCCAGTACTTC
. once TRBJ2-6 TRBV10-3 CAISESQGSGANVLTF TGTGCCATCAGTGAGTCTCAGGGCTCTGGGGCCAACGTCCTGACTTTC
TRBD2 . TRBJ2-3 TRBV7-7 CASSLERTRPTDTQYF TGTGCCAGCAGCTTAGAGAGGACTAGACCCACAGATACGCAGTATTTT
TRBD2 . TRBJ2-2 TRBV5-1 CASSTERGDTGELFF TGCGCCAGCAGCACGGAGCGGGGTGACACCGGGGAGCTGTTTTTT
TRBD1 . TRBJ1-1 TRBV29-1 CSAADRVNTEAFF TGCAGCGCTGCTGACAGGGTGAACACTGAAGCTTTCTTT
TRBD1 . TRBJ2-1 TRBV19 CASSLGQGNREQFF TGTGCCAGTAGTCTTGGACAGGGAAATCGGGAGCAGTTCTTC
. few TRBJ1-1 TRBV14 CASSHLTGRGPDTEAFF TGTGCCAGCAGCCATCTCACAGGGCGGGGGCCAGACACTGAAGCTTTCTTT
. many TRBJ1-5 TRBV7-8 CASSLVETFQAQHF TGTGCCAGCAGCTTAGTTGAGACATTCCAAGCCCAGCATTTT
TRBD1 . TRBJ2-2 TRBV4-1 CASSQPGQGETGELFF TGCGCCAGCAGCCAGCCGGGACAGGGAGAGACCGGGGAGCTGTTTTTT
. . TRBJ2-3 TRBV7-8 CASSLGAGDTQYF TGTGCCAGCAGCTTAGGGGCTGGAGATACGCAGTATTTT
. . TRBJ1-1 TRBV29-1 CSVSTRATTEAFF TGCAGCGTTTCAACGCGGGCTACCACTGAAGCTTTCTTT
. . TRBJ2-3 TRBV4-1 CASSQISVGTDTQYF TGCGCCAGCAGCCAAATCAGTGTGGGCACAGATACGCAGTATTTT
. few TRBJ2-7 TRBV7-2 CASSLGRRVSYEQYF TGTGCCAGCAGCTTAGGGCGCAGGGTTTCCTACGAGCAGTACTTC
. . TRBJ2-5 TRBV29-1 CSVGSLIRTEETQYF TGCAGCGTTGGGTCTCTTATAAGGACAGAAGAGACCCAGTACTTC
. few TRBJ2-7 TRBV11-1 CASSLGGTAPYEQYF TGTGCCAGCAGCTTAGGCGGGACAGCTCCTTACGAGCAGTACTTC
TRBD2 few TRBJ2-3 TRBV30 CAWSLVAGPTQYF TGTGCCTGGAGTCTGGTAGCGGGTCCTACGCAGTATTTT
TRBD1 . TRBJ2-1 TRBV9 CASSAPGQVSTEQFF TGTGCCAGCAGCGCGCCGGGACAGGTGTCGACTGAGCAGTTCTTC
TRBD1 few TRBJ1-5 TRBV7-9 CASSPGTAARNQPQHF TGTGCCAGCAGCCCCGGGACAGCGGCTCGCAATCAGCCCCAGCATTTT
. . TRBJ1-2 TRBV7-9 CASSPRLSNYGYTF TGTGCCAGCAGCCCCCGGCTATCGAACTATGGCTACACCTTC
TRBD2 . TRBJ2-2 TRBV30 CARGLAGGTGELFF TGTGCCCGGGGACTAGCGGGGGGCACCGGGGAGCTGTTTTTT
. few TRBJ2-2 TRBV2 CASSDLMRGTGELFF TGTGCCAGCAGTGACCTGATGCGAGGCACCGGGGAGCTGTTTTTT
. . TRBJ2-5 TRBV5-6 CASRGSEETQYF TGTGCCAGCCGTGGGTCAGAGGAGACCCAGTACTTC
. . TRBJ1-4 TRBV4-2 CASSQMAGQPGELFF TGTGCCAGCAGCCAGATGGCGGGACAACCGGGGGAACTGTTTTTT
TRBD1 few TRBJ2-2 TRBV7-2 CASSRRTGRTGELFF TGTGCCAGCAGCCGACGGACAGGGCGGACCGGGGAGCTGTTTTTT
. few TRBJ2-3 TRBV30 CAWSVRGPQATDTQYF TGTGCCTGGAGTGTGCGGGGACCCCAAGCGACAGATACGCAGTATTTT
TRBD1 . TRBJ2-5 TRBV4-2 CASSRGQGQTQYF TGTGCCAGCAGCCGTGGACAGGGACAGACCCAGTACTTC
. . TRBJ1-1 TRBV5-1 CASSRQMNTEAFF TGCGCCAGCAGCCGACAGATGAACACTGAAGCTTTCTTT
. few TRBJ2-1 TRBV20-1 CSPERAEEQFF TGCAGCCCCGAGCGGGCGGAGGAGCAGTTCTTC
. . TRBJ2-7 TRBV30 CAWSMDKGYEQYF TGTGCCTGGAGTATGGACAAGGGCTACGAGCAGTACTTC
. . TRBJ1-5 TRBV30 CAWSVGQVNQPQHF TGTGCCTGGAGTGTAGGGCAGGTAAATCAGCCCCAGCATTTT
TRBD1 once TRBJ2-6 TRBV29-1 CSAWTGSTGANVLTF TGCAGCGCGTGGACAGGGAGCACTGGGGCCAACGTCCTGACTTTC
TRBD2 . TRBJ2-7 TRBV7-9 CASSKLAGGYEQYF TGTGCCAGCAGCAAACTAGCGGGTGGCTACGAGCAGTACTTC
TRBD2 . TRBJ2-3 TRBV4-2 CASSQPAGGRTDTQYF TGTGCCAGCAGCCAGCCCGCGGGGGGCCGCACAGATACGCAGTATTTT